These 3 T cell receptor beta chains share one sample of origin, sequenced in a study of T-cell memory formation after mild COVID-19. TCRdb recomputed calls from the 5' RACE reads with MiXCR, one row per CDR3 protein. The data show tens of thousands of distinct CDR3 sequences, with 5% to 7% seen just once and around 0.81% held by the top ten. The sample was PBMCs or a T cell subset sorted from them (not recorded which). The receptors were sampled from an adult who had mild COVID-19 (a few samples of this study predate the infection). Cell type and time point are not known.

This chain links TRBV9 with TRBJ2-7; possible D gene TRBD1, 5 bases. Trimming cost V 0 bases and J 7 bases, with 11 bases left between them. CDR3 length: 13 residues. Germline assignment: CDR1 SGDLS and CDR2 YYNGEE. CDR3 bases: TGTGCCAGCAGCGTAGCCCAGGGTAGTGAGCAGTACTTC. Its protein is CASSVAQGSEQYF.

This clonotype was observed a few times. The V call is TRBV6-1, the J call TRBJ2-1, with D possibly TRBD2 on 6 matching bases. Trimming cost V 4 bases and J 0 bases, with 10 bases left between them. The CDR3 contains 15 residues. Germline loops: CDR1 MNHNS, CDR2 SASEGT. The CDR3, as DNA: TGTGCCAGCAGTGTAGGCGGGAACTCCTACAATGAGCAGTTCTTC. It translates to CASSVGGNSYNEQFF.

This clonotype came up a few times. The V gene is TRBV27, the J gene TRBJ2-4, with 11 bases matching TRBD2. Germline V gene data show CDR1 as MNHEY and CDR2 as SMNVEV (reference sequence). Germline trimming cut 8 bases from V and 9 bases from J; bases unmatched to any gene: 12. The CDR3 sequence is 15 residues long. CDR3 nucleotide sequence: TGTGCCAGCCGATTAATAGCGGGGGGGCATGTCATTCAGTACTTC. Translating it yields CASRLIAGGHVIQYF.